The 16 T cell receptor beta chains below come from one sample, sequenced in a study of T cell responses to AZD1222 COVID-19 vaccine (dated by TCRdb to about 2021). The time point label, as the study defines it: about 28 days (+/-7) after the second vaccine dose. The method behind the library was the immunoSEQ multiplex PCR assay. Imported from immuneACCESS, the table was reduced by TCRdb to in-frame sequences with V and J called. These copies leave out some clones; in studies compared against another copy, an unresolved V gene accounts for under half, and the cause of the remainder is not known. The sample table lists roughly 120,000 clones, over 75% of them with a count of one. The ten largest make up less than 4.5% of the sample. The source was peripheral blood, collected 28 days after the second AZD1222 dose. These receptors came from an adult who received the AZD1222 COVID-19 vaccine.

This chain links TRBV11-2 with TRBJ2-7, with D tentatively TRBD1 or TRBD2 (5 bases each). V was pared by 5 bases and J by 2 bases, with 19 bases between. CDR3 length: 16 amino acids. The germline gives CDR1 SGHAT, CDR2 FQNNGV. Here the CDR3 reads CASSRLREWGPYEQYF. The CDR3 DNA is TGTGCCAGCAGCCGTCTTAGGGAGTGGGGCCCCTACGAGCAGTACTTC.

This clone turned up a few times. The genes are TRBV24-1 and TRBJ2-1, with D possibly matching TRBD1 (6 bases). Germline assignment: CDR1 KGHDR and CDR2 SFDVKD. Trimming stripped 9 bases from V and 2 bases from J, with 16 bases between. This CDR3 has 15 residues. CDR3 protein: CATQPQGATYNEQFF. In nucleotides, the CDR3 is TGTGCCACCCAGCCACAGGGTGCAACCTACAATGAGCAGTTCTTC.

The V and J genes are TRBV5-1 and TRBJ2-1; D may correspond to TRBD1 or TRBD2 (5 bases each). This CDR3 has 14 amino acids. The germline CDR1 and CDR2 sequences are SGHRS and YFSETQ. V was clipped by 0 bases and J by 6 bases, with 10 bases between them. CDR3 nucleotide sequence: TGCGCCAGCAGCTTGGAGTTTGGGGGCAATGAGCAGTTCTTC. Its protein product is CASSLEFGGNEQFF.

The genes are TRBV3-1 (or the pseudogene TRBV3-2) and TRBJ2-6, with D maybe TRBD2 (5 bases). V gave up 2 bases and J gave up 1 base, with 9 bases separating them. This CDR3 spans 16 amino acids. Germline V CDR1 and CDR2: LGHDT, YNNKEL (reference sequence). The CDR3 loop reads CASSQWSGSGANVLTF. The CDR3 nucleotides read TGTGCCAGCAGCCAATGGTCGGGATCTGGGGCCAACGTCCTGACTTTC.

This clone has just one count. The chain's CDR3 is CASSAVGGYTF. The CDR3 DNA reads TGTGCCAGCAGCGCCGTTGGGGGCTACACCTTC. The chain has TRBV9 and TRBJ1-2; D remains unclear. The CDR3 has 11 amino acids. Trimming took 3 bases from V and 8 from J, leaving 8 bases between them. CDR1 and CDR2 from the germline V gene are SGDLS and YYNGEE.

The count of this clone is one. The chain recombines TRBV7-9 with TRBJ2-1, with 8 bases aligning to TRBD2. The length of the CDR3 is 15 residues. After removal of 11 bases from V and 4 bases from J, the junction contained 13 bases not matched to a gene. In germline, CDR1 is SEHNR, CDR2 FQNEAQ (reference sequence). CDR3 in DNA: TGTGCCGGAGCGGGGGCCGAACCTAGTTACAATGAGCAGTTCTTC. Encoded protein: CAGAGAEPSYNEQFF.

The V call is TRBV7-2, the J call TRBJ2-5; possibly TRBD2 for D (6 bases). The CDR3 contains 15 residues. CDR1 and CDR2 from the germline V gene are SGHTA and FQGNSA. V gave up 6 bases and J gave up 4 bases, with 18 bases separating them. The CDR3 protein is CASSFRLEQAETQYF. For the CDR3, the DNA is TGTGCCAGCAGTTTCAGACTAGAACAGGCAGAGACCCAGTACTTC.

The chain employs TRBV4-3 and TRBJ2-2; 8 nucleotides line up with TRBD1. This CDR3 comprises 16 residues. V shed 7 bases and J 5 bases; nucleotides not matched to a gene: 12. Germline CDR1 reads LGHNA; CDR2 reads YSLEER. CDR3 loop: CASISKGRGQTGELFF. The CDR3 region has the DNA TGCGCCAGCATCTCCAAGGGCAGGGGGCAAACCGGGGAGCTGTTTTTT.

The chain uses TRBV7-9 and TRBJ1-2; D is unclear. CDR1 and CDR2 (germline): SEHNR, FQNEAQ (reference sequence). The CDR3 is 15 amino acids. With 5 bases removed from V and 6 bases from J, the gap between germline ends came to 19 bases. The CDR3 nucleotides read TGTGCCAGCAGCGCCGGTCAGGACTCCGTGCATGGCTACACCTTC. It encodes CASSAGQDSVHGYTF. The full variable domain, completed using reference TRBV7-9 and TRBJ1-2, is DTGVSQNPRHKITKRGQNVTFRCDPISEHNRLYWYRQTLGQGPEFLTYFQNEAQLEKSRLLSDRFSAERPKGSFSTLEIQRTEQGDSAMYLCASSAGQDSVHGYTFGSGTRLTVV.

The chain couples TRBV28 to TRBJ2-2; 13 bases align to TRBD2. V was pared by 5 bases and J by 8 bases, with 11 bases of the junction left unmatched. Germline CDR1 reads MDHEN; CDR2 reads SYDVKM. The CDR3 spans 17 residues. Written as DNA, the CDR3 is TGTGCCAGCAGTGACCTCGGACTAGCGGGAGTGGCGGGGGAGCTGTTTTTT. Protein sequence: CASSDLGLAGVAGELFF.

V usage is TRBV4-2 and J usage is TRBJ2-3; D is unresolved. From germline, CDR1 is LGHNA and CDR2 YNFKEQ. Trimming took off 4 bases at V and 1 base at J, with 15 bases between the two ends. CDR3 length: 16 amino acids. Here the CDR3 DNA reads TGTGCCAGCAGCCTCGGACCTGTGGTGGGCACAGATACGCAGTATTTT. It specifies CASSLGPVVGTDTQYF.

The chain has TRBV9 and TRBJ1-5, with TRBD1 identical over 7 bases. The ends lost 3 bases at V and 3 bases at J; junction bases unmatched: 3. The CDR3 totals 14 residues. Germline assignment: CDR1 SGDLS and CDR2 YYNGEE. CDR3 in DNA: TGTGCCAGCAGCGCGACAGGGTCCAATCAGCCCCAGCATTTT. It codes for CASSATGSNQPQHF.

V usage is TRBV19 and J usage is TRBJ2-3; 9 nucleotides line up with TRBD1. The junction had 6 bases not matched to a gene; V was cut back by 5 bases and J by 3 bases. CDR1 and CDR2 (germline): LNHDA, SQIVND (reference sequence). The CDR3 is 15 amino acids. The CDR3, as DNA: TGTGCCAGTAGTCAACAGGGGGCGTCGACAGATACGCAGTATTTT. Translating gives CASSQQGASTDTQYF.

The chain joins TRBV21-1 to TRBJ2-7; the tabulated D call, TRBD2, remains unverified against the DNA. TRBV21-1 has pseudogene status. The CDR3 runs to 18 residues. CDR3: CASSKSGLAVNSNYEQYF. As DNA, the CDR3 is TGTGCCAGCAGCAAATCGGGGCTAGCGGTAAACTCTAACTACGAGCAGTACTTC.

The rearrangement joins TRBV11-1 to TRBJ1-2; D may be TRBD1 (5 bases). The CDR3 totals 12 residues. V gave up 5 bases and J gave up 6 bases, with 10 bases separating them. Germline V gene lookup returns CDR1 SGHAT and CDR2 FQDESV (reference sequence). Here the CDR3 reads CASSPGTDGYTF. The CDR3, as DNA: TGTGCCAGCAGCCCCGGGACGGATGGCTACACCTTC.

The chain couples TRBV3-1 (or the pseudogene TRBV3-2) to TRBJ1-2; 7 nucleotides agree with TRBD1. CDR1 is LGHDT and CDR2 is YNNKEL in the germline V gene (reference sequence). The CDR3 has 15 amino acids. The ends lost 0 bases at V and 2 bases at J; junction bases unmatched: 3. CDR3 DNA sequence: TGTGCCAGCAGCCAAGATCCAGGGGGGAACTATGGCTACACCTTC. Its protein is CASSQDPGGNYGYTF.